This T cell receptor beta chain came from a study of T cell changes during pregnancy in multiple sclerosis. Libraries were prepared by immunoSEQ multiplex PCR; TCRdb keeps only in-frame clonotypes and omits some of them. The sample has more than 85,000 clones, 94% seen once. After removal of 6 bases from V and 6 bases from J, the junction contained 12 bases not matched to a gene. CDR3 length: 15 amino acids. Germline V gives CDR1 KGHSH, CDR2 LQKENI. The rearrangement uses TRBV18 and TRBJ1-2; TRBD1 aligns across 8 bases. The sample was peripheral blood, taken after pregnancy. The clonotype comes from a female donor in good health, enrolled as a control in a pregnancy study. The CDR3 sequence: CASSLRGGQGDGYTF. In nucleotides, the CDR3 is TGTGCCAGCTCGCTCAGAGGCGGACAGGGCGATGGCTACACCTTC. Looking up the rest from reference TRBV18 and TRBJ1-2 gives the full variable domain: NAGVMQNPRHLVRRRGQEARLRCSPMKGHSHVYWYRQLPEEGLKFMVYLQKENIIDESGMPKERFSAEFPKEGPSILRIQQVVRGDSAAYFCASSLRGGQGDGYTFGSGTRLTVV.